Shown below are 17 T cell receptor beta chains from a single sample sequenced in a study of T cells in Graves' hyperthyroidism and ophthalmopathy. The investigators amplified TCR beta CDR3 regions from RNA transcripts. The study used the HTBI primer set for a first-round RT-PCR of the TCR CDR3. TCRdb called the multiplex PCR reads again in MiXCR, with one record for every CDR3 protein. The sample shows hundreds of thousands of distinct CDR3 sequences, around 20% of them seen only once. The source material was blood. The origin of the receptors is a woman in her forties or fifties with Graves' hyperthyroidism that later progressed to Graves' ophthalmopathy.

This clonotype was detected a few times. The gene calls are TRBV11-2 and TRBJ2-5; D is undetermined. Trimming removed 3 bases at V and 1 base at J, with 6 bases between. The CDR3 is made up of 13 amino acids. The germline gives CDR1 SGHAT, CDR2 FQNNGV. DNA of the CDR3: TGTGCCAGCAGCTTGTCTATCCAAGAGACCCAGTACTTC. This codes for CASSLSIQETQYF.

The gene calls are TRBV29-1 and TRBJ2-5, with D perhaps being TRBD1 or TRBD2 (5 bases each). V gave up 2 bases and J gave up 3 bases, with 13 bases separating them. This CDR3 is built from 14 residues. Germline CDR1 reads SQVTM; CDR2 reads ANQGSEA. The CDR3 coding sequence is TGCAGCGTTGAAACCGGGACGCACGAAGAGACCCAGTACTTC. Protein: CSVETGTHEETQYF.

This clonotype has at least ten counts. The chain carries TRBV2 and TRBJ2-1; TRBD1 is a possible D gene (5 bases). This CDR3 contains 13 residues. The germline gives CDR1 SNHLY, CDR2 FYNNEI. Trimming removed 7 bases at V and 4 bases at J, with 11 bases between. The CDR3 is CASIRGSYNEQFF. The CDR3 region has the DNA TGTGCCAGCATAAGGGGCAGTTACAATGAGCAGTTCTTC.

There are a few counts of this clonotype. The rearrangement links TRBV11-2 to TRBJ1-6, with D unresolved. The length of the CDR3 is 19 residues. With 5 bases removed from V and 4 bases from J, the gap between germline ends came to 24 bases. Germline V gives CDR1 SGHAT, CDR2 FQNNGV. This CDR3 reads CASSRPAGTSTLYNSPLHF. The CDR3, as DNA: TGTGCCAGCAGCCGACCCGCGGGTACCTCGACACTTTATAATTCACCCCTCCACTTT.

In this sample, this clonotype turned up a few times. V is TRBV9 and J is TRBJ1-2, with D uncertain. The CDR3 extends over 14 amino acids. Deletions cut 0 bases from V and 2 bases from J, with 8 bases between. Germline V lookup: CDR1 SGDLS, CDR2 YYNGEE. Here the CDR3 reads CASSVGRGNYGYTF. As DNA, the CDR3 is TGTGCCAGCAGCGTAGGCCGGGGAAACTATGGCTACACCTTC.

V is TRBV11-2 and J is TRBJ1-1; possible D gene TRBD1, 6 bases. Trimming took 7 bases from V and 4 from J, leaving 19 bases between them. From germline, CDR1 is SGHAT and CDR2 FQNNGV. The CDR3 extends over 15 amino acids. The DNA of the CDR3 is TGTGCCAGCATTCTAGAGGGGGGGCCTAGCACTGAAGCTTTCTTT. Protein sequence: CASILEGGPSTEAFF.

A few counts support this clonotype. V usage is TRBV7-9 and J usage is TRBJ1-1; D perhaps matches TRBD1 (6 bases). V was clipped by 5 bases and J by 0 bases, with 16 bases between them. Germline V gene lookup returns CDR1 SEHNR and CDR2 FQNEAQ (reference sequence). The CDR3 sequence is 16 residues long. The CDR3 sequence: CASSPTGIALNTEAFF. DNA of the CDR3: TGTGCCAGCAGCCCTACAGGGATCGCCTTGAACACTGAAGCTTTCTTT.

This clonotype was detected many times. The chain has TRBV18 and TRBJ1-1, with D hard to call. Trimming stripped 3 bases from V and 1 base from J, with 9 bases between. The length of the CDR3 is 14 residues. Germline V lookup: CDR1 KGHSH, CDR2 LQKENI. The CDR3 DNA reads as TGTGCCAGCTCACCGGCAGCTGAGAACACTGAAGCTTTCTTT. It codes for CASSPAAENTEAFF.

This clonotype was detected ten times or more. The chain carries TRBV6-5 and TRBJ2-1, with TRBD1 identical over 11 bases. The length of the CDR3 is 18 residues. CDR1 is MNHEY, CDR2 SVGAGI, per germline. The V and J ends lost 0 bases and 7 bases, in that order; junction bases with no gene match: 11. The CDR3 here is CASSYSIMLGQGVNEQFF. The CDR3 nucleotides read TGTGCCAGCAGTTACTCGATTATGTTGGGACAGGGGGTAAATGAGCAGTTCTTC.

The chain combines TRBV9 with TRBJ2-7; possibly TRBD1 or TRBD2 for D (5 bases each). CDR3 size: 12 residues. The germline gives CDR1 SGDLS, CDR2 YYNGEE. V shed 7 bases and J shed 5 bases, with 13 bases lying between them. CDR3: CASGRGANEQYF. The CDR3 DNA follows: TGTGCCAGCGGGAGAGGGGCCAACGAGCAGTACTTC.

The sample holds many counts of this clonotype. This sequence joins TRBV3-1 and TRBJ1-1; TRBD1 is a possible D gene (6 bases). The V end was cut by 1 base, the J end by 4 bases, with 13 bases between. The CDR3 extends over 15 amino acids. Per the germline V gene, CDR1 is LGHDT and CDR2 is YNNKEL (reference sequence). The CDR3 bases are TGTGCCAGCAGCCAAGGAAACGGGGGCTTCACTGAAGCTTTCTTT. Translation: CASSQGNGGFTEAFF.

In this sample, this clonotype turned up many times. CDR3 nucleotides: TGTGCCAGCAGCTCCCCAGGGGGCAGGGGGCCCCGTGCCTACAATGAGCAGTTCTTC. Amino acids: CASSSPGGRGPRAYNEQFF. This rearrangement joins TRBV3-1 to TRBJ2-1; 8 positions match TRBD1. Germline V CDR1 and CDR2: LGHDT, YNNKEL (reference sequence). The length of the CDR3 is 19 residues. Trimming removed 5 bases from V and 2 bases from J; junction bases left unmatched: 17.

Ten or more counts support this clonotype. The CDR3 nucleotides are TGTGCCAGCAGCCAAGATTGGGGACAGGGAAATTCACCCCTCCACTTT. Translated, it gives CASSQDWGQGNSPLHF. The chain links TRBV3-1 to TRBJ1-6; 9 bases agree with TRBD1. The germline V gene encodes CDR1 LGHDT and CDR2 YNNKEL (reference sequence). The CDR3 has 16 amino acids. The trim removed 0 bases at V and 7 bases at J, leaving 4 bases unmatched.

The V call is TRBV19, the J call TRBJ2-3; possible D gene TRBD1, 6 bases. The CDR3 loop spans 14 amino acids. V dropped 9 bases and J dropped 1 base, with 14 bases sitting between them. From germline, CDR1 is LNHDA and CDR2 SQIVND (reference sequence). CDR3 nucleotides: TGTGCCAGCACCCAGGGGCGAGGCACAGATACGCAGTATTTT. Translation gives CASTQGRGTDTQYF.

This clonotype was picked up many times. The chain is built from TRBV2 and TRBJ1-2; tentatively, D is TRBD1 (5 bases). The CDR3 is made up of 18 amino acids. The germline V and J ends were trimmed by 2 bases and 1 base, with 20 bases remaining between them. The V gene's germline CDR1 is SNHLY and CDR2 FYNNEI. The CDR3 DNA is TGTGCCAGCAGTGAAACTCGTCTCCCCCAGGGCTTTAACTATGGCTACACCTTC. Protein sequence: CASSETRLPQGFNYGYTF.

This clonotype was counted a few times. The V gene is TRBV7-8, the J gene TRBJ1-1; TRBD1 agrees at 9 bases. The CDR3 covers 16 residues. Germline V gene data show CDR1 as SGHVS and CDR2 as FQNEAQ. The ends lost 5 bases at V and 3 bases at J; junction bases unmatched: 10. This CDR3 reads CASSERGTGLHTEAFF. CDR3 DNA: TGTGCCAGCAGCGAGAGAGGGACAGGGTTGCACACTGAAGCTTTCTTT. Together with reference TRBV7-8 and TRBJ1-1, the CDR3 gives the full variable domain: GAGVSQSPRYKVAKRGQDVALRCDPISGHVSLFWYQQALGQGPEFLTYFQNEAQLDKSGLPSDRFFAERPEGSVSTLKIQRTQQEDSAVYLCASSERGTGLHTEAFFGQGTRLTVV.

This clonotype was found many times. The rearrangement joins TRBV11-2 to TRBJ1-5, with TRBD1 identical over 10 bases. J was trimmed by 4 bases and V by 5 bases; bases with no gene match: 2. There are 14 residues in the CDR3. Germline CDR1 is SGHAT and CDR2 is FQNNGV. The CDR3 nucleotides are TGTGCCAGCAGCCGGACAGGGGGTAATCAGCCCCAGCATTTT. Its protein product is CASSRTGGNQPQHF.